This T cell receptor beta chain is drawn from a study of blood T cell repertoires in COVID-19. Background on the study: The study drew acute and convalescent COVID-19 samples from the United States, Italy and Spain. In each case, the material was cDNA or gDNA derived from T cells, B-cell-depleted T cells, or PBMCs.

Per the study methods: Amplified reference gene primers provided the basis for estimating nucleated cell counts. Using immunoSEQ multiplex PCR, the repertoire was profiled, and TCRdb retains in-frame clones only, with some absent. The V and J calls and clone size are taken from that table; D and trimming were inferred from the DNA. Of around 190,000 clones in the sample, roughly nine tenths are singletons; the top ten hold about 1.9%. The sequencing sample was made of peripheral blood. This TCR came from a man younger than 35 who had recovered from COVID-19.

The CDR3 bases are TGCGCCGGAGTAAGGGACAGGGATGGAAACACCATATATTTT. Translation: CAGVRDRDGNTIYF. The chain couples TRBV10-1 to TRBJ1-3; TRBD1 agrees at 9 bases. Germline V gene sequence: CDR1 WNHNN, CDR2 SYGVQD (reference sequence). This CDR3 contains 14 residues. V was pared by 11 bases and J by 3 bases, with 8 bases of the junction left unmatched.